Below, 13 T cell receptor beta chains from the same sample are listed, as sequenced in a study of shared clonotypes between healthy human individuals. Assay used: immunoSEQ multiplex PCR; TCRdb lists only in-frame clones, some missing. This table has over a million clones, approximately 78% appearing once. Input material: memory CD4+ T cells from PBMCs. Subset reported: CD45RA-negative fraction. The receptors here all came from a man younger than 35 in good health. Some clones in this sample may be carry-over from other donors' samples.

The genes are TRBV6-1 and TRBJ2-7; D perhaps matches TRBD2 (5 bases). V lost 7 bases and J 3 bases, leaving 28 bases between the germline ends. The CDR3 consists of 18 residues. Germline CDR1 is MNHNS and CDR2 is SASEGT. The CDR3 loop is CASTDREDNGRGIYEQYF. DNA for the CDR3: TGTGCCAGCACTGACCGCGAAGACAACGGGCGAGGGATCTACGAGCAGTACTTC.

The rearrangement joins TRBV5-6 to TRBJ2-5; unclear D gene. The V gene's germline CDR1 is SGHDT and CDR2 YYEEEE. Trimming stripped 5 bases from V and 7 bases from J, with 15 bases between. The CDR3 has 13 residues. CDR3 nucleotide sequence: TGTGCCAGCAGTTCGACGGACGTGGCGACCCAGTACTTC. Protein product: CASSSTDVATQYF. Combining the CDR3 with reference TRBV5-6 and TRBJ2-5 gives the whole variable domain DAGVTQSPTHLIKTRGQQVTLRCSPKSGHDTVSWYQQALGQGPQFIFQYYEEEERQRGNFPDRFSGHQFPNYSSELNVNALLLGDSALYLCASSSTDVATQYFGPGTRLLVL.

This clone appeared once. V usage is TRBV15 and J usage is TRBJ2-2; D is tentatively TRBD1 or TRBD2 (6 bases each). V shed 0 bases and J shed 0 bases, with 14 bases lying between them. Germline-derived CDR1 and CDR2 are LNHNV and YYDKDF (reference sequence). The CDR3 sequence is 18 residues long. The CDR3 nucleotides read TGTGCCACCAGCAGAGATACCGGGGGCAGGTCGAACACCGGGGAGCTGTTTTTT. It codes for CATSRDTGGRSNTGELFF.

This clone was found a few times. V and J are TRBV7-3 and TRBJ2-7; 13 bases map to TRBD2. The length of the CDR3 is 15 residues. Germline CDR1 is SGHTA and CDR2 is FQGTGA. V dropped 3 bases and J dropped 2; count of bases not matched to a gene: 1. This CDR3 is CASSLTSGRTYEQYF. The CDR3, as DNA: TGTGCCAGCAGCTTGACTAGCGGGAGGACCTACGAGCAGTACTTC.

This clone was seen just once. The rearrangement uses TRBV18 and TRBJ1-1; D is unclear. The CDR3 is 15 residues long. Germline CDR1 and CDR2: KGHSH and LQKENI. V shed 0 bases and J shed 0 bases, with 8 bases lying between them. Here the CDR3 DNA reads TGTGCCAGCTCACCACCCCCGACGCTGAACACTGAAGCTTTCTTT. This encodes CASSPPPTLNTEAFF.

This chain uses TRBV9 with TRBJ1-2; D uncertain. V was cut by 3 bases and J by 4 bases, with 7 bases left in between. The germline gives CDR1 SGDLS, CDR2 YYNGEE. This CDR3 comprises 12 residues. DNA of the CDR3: TGTGCCAGCAGCGGGTTGGGCTATGGCTACACCTTC. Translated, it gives CASSGLGYGYTF.

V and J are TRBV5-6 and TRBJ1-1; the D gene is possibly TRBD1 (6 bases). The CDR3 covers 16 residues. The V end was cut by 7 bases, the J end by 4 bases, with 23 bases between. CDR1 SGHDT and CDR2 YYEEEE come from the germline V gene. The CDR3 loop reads CASSTDPVGGTTEAFF. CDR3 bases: TGTGCCAGCTCAACCGACCCCGTAGGGGGAACCACTGAAGCTTTCTTT.

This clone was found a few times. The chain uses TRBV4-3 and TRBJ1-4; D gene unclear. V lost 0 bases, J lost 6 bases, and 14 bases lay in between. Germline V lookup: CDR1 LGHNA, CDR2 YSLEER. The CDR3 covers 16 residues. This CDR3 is CASSQDMSADYEKLFF. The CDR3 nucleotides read TGCGCCAGCAGCCAAGATATGTCAGCGGACTATGAAAAACTGTTTTTT.

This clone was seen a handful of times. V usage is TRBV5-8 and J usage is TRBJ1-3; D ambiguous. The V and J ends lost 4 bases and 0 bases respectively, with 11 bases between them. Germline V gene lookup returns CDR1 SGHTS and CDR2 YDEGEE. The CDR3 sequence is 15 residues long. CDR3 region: CASSDGIYSGNTIYF. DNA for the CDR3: TGTGCCAGCAGCGACGGAATATACTCTGGAAACACCATATATTTT.

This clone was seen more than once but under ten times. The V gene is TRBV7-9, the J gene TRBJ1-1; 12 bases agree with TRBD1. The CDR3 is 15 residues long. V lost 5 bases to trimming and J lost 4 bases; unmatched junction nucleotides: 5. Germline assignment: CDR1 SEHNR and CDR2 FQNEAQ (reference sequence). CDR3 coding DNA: TGTGCCAGCAGCGCGGGACAGGGGGCCAGCACTGAAGCTTTCTTT. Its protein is CASSAGQGASTEAFF.

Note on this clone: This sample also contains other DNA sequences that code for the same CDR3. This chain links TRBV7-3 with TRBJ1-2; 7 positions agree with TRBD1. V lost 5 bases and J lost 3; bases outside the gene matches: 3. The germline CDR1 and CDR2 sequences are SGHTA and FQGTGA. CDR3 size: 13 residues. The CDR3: CASSPDRDYGYTF. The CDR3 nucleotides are TGTGCCAGCAGCCCCGACAGGGACTATGGCTACACCTTC.

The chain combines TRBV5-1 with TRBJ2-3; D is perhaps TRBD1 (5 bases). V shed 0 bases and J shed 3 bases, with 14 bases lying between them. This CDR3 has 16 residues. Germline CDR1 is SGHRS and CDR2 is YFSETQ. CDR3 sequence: CASSLELSQGTDTQYF. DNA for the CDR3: TGCGCCAGCAGCTTGGAGTTGAGCCAGGGAACAGATACGCAGTATTTT.

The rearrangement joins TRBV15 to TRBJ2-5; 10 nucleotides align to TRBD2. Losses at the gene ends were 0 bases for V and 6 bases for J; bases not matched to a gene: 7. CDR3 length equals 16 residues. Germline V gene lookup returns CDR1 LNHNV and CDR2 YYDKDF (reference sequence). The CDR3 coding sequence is TGTGCCACCAGCAGAGAACTAGCGGGATCCCCTAAGACCCAGTACTTC. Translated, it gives CATSRELAGSPKTQYF.